Sequencing of this TCR beta chain was carried out in a study of blood T cell repertoires in COVID-19. This CDR3 region has 14 residues. Germline CDR1 and CDR2: GTSNPN and SVGIG (reference sequence). Worth noting for this clone: A read error may account for a junction end that differs from germline.

Using immunoSEQ multiplex PCR, the repertoire was profiled, and TCRdb retains in-frame clones only, with some absent. The sample lists 150,000 to 200,000 clones, less than 85% occurring once. Sequencing was carried out using peripheral blood. The source is a human donor in a cohort sampled during active COVID-19. This chain joins TRBV30 and TRBJ1-1; D possibly corresponds to TRBD1 (6 bases). The CDR3: CAWSPGHMNAEAFF. CDR3 nucleotides: TGTGCCTGGAGTCCGGGACATATGAACGCTGAAGCTTTCTTT. Full variable domain (outside the CDR3, taken from reference TRBV30 and TRBJ1-1): SQTIHQWPATLVQPVGSPLSLECTVEGTSNPNLYWYRQAAGRGLQLLFYSVGIGQISSEVPQNLSASRPQDRQFILSSKKLLLSDSGFYLCAWSPGHMNAEAFFGQGTRLTVV.